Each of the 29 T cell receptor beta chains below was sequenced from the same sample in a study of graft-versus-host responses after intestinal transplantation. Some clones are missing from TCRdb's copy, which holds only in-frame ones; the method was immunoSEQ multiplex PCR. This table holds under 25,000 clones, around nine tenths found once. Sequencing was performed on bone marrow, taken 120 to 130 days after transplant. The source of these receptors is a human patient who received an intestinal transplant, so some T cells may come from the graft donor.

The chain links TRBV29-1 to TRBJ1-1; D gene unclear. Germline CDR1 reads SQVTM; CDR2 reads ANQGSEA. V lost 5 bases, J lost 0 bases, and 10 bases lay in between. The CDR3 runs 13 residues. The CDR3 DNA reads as TGCAGCGTTTCGGGCAGTTTGAACACTGAAGCTTTCTTT. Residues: CSVSGSLNTEAFF.

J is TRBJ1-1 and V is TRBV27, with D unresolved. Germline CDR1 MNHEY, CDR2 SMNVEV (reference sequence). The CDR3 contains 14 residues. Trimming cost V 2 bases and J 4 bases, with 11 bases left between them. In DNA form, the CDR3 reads TGTGCCAGCAGTTTAGGTAGAGGTGGCACTGAAGCTTTCTTT. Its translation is CASSLGRGGTEAFF.

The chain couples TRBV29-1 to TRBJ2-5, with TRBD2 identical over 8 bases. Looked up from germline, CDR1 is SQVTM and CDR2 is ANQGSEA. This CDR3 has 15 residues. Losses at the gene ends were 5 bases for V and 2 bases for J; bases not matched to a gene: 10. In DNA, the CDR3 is TGCAGCGTTTCCCGCGAACTAGCGGCTCAAGAGACCCAGTACTTC. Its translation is CSVSRELAAQETQYF.

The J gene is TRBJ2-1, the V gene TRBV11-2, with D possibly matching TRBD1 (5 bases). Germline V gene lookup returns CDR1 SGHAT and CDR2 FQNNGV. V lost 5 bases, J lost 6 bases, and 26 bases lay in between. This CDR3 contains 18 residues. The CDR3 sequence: CASSLPPPGPRELNEQFF. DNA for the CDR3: TGTGCCAGCAGCCTACCCCCCCCCGGGCCCAGGGAACTCAATGAGCAGTTCTTC.

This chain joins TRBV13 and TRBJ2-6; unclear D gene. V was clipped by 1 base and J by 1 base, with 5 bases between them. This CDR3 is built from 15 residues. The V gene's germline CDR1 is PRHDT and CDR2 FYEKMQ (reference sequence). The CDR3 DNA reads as TGTGCCAGCAGCTTAGAGGGATCTGGGGCCAACGTCCTGACTTTC. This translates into CASSLEGSGANVLTF. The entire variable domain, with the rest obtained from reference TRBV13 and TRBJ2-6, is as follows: AAGVIQSPRHLIKEKRETATLKCYPIPRHDTVYWYQQGPGQDPQFLISFYEKMQSDKGSIPDRFSAQQFSDYHSELNMSSLELGDSALYFCASSLEGSGANVLTFGAGSRLTVL.

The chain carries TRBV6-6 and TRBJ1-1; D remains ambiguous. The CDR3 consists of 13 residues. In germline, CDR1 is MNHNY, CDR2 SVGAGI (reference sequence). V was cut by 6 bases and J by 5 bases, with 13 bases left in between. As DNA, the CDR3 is TGTGCCAGCAGAGGACTCGGGTGGACTGAAGCTTTCTTT. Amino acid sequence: CASRGLGWTEAFF.

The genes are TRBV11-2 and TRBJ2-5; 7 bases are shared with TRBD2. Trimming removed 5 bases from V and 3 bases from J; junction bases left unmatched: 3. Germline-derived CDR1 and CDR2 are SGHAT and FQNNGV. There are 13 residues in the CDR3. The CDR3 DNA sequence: TGTGCCAGCAGCCCAGGGACTAAAGAGACCCAGTACTTC. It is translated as CASSPGTKETQYF.

CDR3 coding DNA: TGTGCCAGCAGGGTGGGACACGTCTACGAGCAGTACTTC. This sequence encodes CASRVGHVYEQYF. The V call is TRBV21-1, the J call TRBJ2-7; TRBD1, the D gene given by the table, was not confirmed from the DNA. TRBV21-1 is a documented pseudogene. The CDR3 extends over 13 amino acids.

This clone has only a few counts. CDR3: CASSPDREVGEQYF. DNA of the CDR3: TGTGCCAGCTCACCGGACAGGGAGGTCGGCGAGCAGTACTTC. The chain carries TRBV18 and TRBJ2-7; 8 bases align to TRBD1. CDR1 and CDR2 (germline): KGHSH, LQKENI. The V and J ends lost 3 bases and 6 bases, in that order; junction bases with no gene match: 7. The CDR3 covers 14 residues. The entire variable domain, with the rest obtained from reference TRBV18 and TRBJ2-7, is as follows: NAGVMQNPRHLVRRRGQEARLRCSPMKGHSHVYWYRQLPEEGLKFMVYLQKENIIDESGMPKERFSAEFPKEGPSILRIQQVVRGDSAAYFCASSPDREVGEQYFGPGTRLTVT.

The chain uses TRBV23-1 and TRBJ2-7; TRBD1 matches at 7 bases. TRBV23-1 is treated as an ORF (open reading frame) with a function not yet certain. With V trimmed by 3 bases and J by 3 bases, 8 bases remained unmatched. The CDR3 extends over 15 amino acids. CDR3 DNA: TGCGCCAGCAGTCACGGGACAGAGAAAAGCTACGAGCAGTACTTC. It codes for CASSHGTEKSYEQYF.

The CDR3 region is CASSQEGLAETQYF. The DNA of the CDR3 is TGCGCCAGCAGCCAAGAGGGACTAGCAGAGACCCAGTACTTC. The chain uses TRBV4-1 and TRBJ2-5; TRBD2 agrees at 9 bases. In germline, CDR1 is MGHRA, CDR2 YSYEKL. This CDR3 contains 14 residues. V trimming: 0 bases; J trimming: 4 bases; junction bases outside the gene matches: 0.

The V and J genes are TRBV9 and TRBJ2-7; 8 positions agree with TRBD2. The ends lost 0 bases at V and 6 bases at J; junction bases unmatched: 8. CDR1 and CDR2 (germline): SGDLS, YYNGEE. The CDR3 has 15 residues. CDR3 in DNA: TGTGCCAGCAGCGTAGTGTCCAGCGGGAGTGCCGAGCAGTACTTC. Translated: CASSVVSSGSAEQYF.

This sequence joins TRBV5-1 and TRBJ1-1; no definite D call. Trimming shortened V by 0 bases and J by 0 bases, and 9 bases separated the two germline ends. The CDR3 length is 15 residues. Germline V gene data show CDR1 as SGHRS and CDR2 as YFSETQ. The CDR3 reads CASSLVGGLNTEAFF. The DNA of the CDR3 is TGCGCCAGCAGCTTGGTGGGTGGTTTGAACACTGAAGCTTTCTTT.

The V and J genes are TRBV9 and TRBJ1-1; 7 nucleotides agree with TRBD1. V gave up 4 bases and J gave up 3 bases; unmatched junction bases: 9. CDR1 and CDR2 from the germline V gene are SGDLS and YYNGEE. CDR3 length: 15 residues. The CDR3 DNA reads TGTGCCAGCAGCAAGAAGACAGGGTTGGACACTGAAGCTTTCTTT. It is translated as CASSKKTGLDTEAFF.

The CDR3 DNA follows: TGTGCCAGCAGCTTAGAGGGGGCGTTTGGGGGGTTTTATGGCTACACCTTC. It yields the protein CASSLEGAFGGFYGYTF. The chain uses TRBV11-2 and TRBJ1-2; weak D call: TRBD1 (6 bases). The ends were cut back, 0 bases at V and 5 bases at J, with 19 bases in the middle. Germline assignment: CDR1 SGHAT and CDR2 FQNNGV. The CDR3 has 17 amino acids.

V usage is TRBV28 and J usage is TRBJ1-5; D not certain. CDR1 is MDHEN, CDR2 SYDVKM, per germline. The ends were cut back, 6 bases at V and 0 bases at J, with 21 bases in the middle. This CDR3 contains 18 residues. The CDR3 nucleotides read TGTGCCAGCAGACCCCCTCGTGTCTCAAAATATAGCAATCAGCCCCAGCATTTT. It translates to CASRPPRVSKYSNQPQHF.

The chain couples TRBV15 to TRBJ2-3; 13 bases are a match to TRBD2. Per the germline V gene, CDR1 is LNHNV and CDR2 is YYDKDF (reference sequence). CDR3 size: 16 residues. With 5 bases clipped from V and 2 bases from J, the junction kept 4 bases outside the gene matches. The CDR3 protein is CATSPTSGRPTDTQYF. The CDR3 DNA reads TGTGCCACCAGCCCGACTAGCGGGAGGCCCACAGATACGCAGTATTTT.

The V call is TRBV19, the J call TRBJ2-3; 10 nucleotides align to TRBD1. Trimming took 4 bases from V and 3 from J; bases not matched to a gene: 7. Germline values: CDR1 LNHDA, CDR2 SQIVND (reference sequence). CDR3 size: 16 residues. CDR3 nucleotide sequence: TGTGCCAGTAGTACCGGGACAGGGGTCTCAACAGATACGCAGTATTTT. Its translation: CASSTGTGVSTDTQYF.

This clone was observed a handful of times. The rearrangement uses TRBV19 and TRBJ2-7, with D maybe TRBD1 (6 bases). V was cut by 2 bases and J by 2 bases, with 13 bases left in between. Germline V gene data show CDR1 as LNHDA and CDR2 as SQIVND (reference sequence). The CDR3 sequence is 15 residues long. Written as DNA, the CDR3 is TGTGCCAGTAGTATACCTCTACAGGGCACCTACGAGCAGTACTTC. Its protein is CASSIPLQGTYEQYF. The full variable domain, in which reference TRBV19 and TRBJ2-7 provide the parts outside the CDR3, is DGGITQSPKYLFRKEGQNVTLSCEQNLNHDAMYWYRQDPGQGLRLIYYSQIVNDFQKGDIAEGYSVSREKKESFPLTVTSAQKNPTAFYLCASSIPLQGTYEQYFGPGTRLTVT.

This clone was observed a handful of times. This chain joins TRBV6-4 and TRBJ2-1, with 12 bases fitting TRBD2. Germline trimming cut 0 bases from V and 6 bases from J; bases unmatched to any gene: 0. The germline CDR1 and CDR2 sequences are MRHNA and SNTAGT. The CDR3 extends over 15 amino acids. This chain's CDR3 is CASSDSTSGSNEQFF. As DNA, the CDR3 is TGTGCCAGCAGTGACTCGACTAGCGGGAGCAATGAGCAGTTCTTC.

CDR3 nucleotides: TGTGCCAGCAGCCCGAGCTCCTACGAGCAGTACTTC. Translation: CASSPSSYEQYF. This sequence joins TRBV7-9 and TRBJ2-7; unclear D gene. V shed 5 bases and J shed 0 bases, with 5 bases lying between them. The CDR3 runs 12 residues. CDR1 and CDR2 (germline): SEHNR, FQNEAQ (reference sequence).

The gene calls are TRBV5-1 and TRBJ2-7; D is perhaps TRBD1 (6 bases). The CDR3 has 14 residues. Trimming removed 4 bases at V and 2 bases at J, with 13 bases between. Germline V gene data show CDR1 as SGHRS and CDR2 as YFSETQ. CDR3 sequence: CASSRGQRTYEQYF. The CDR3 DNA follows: TGCGCCAGCAGCCGGGGACAACGGACCTACGAGCAGTACTTC.

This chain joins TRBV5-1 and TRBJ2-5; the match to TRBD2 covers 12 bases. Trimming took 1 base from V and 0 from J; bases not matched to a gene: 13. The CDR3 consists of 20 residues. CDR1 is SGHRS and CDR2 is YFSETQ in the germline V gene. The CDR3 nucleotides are TGCGCCAGCAGCTTGACCCGACTAGCGGGAGAAGGGGGGTACCAAGAGACCCAGTACTTC. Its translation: CASSLTRLAGEGGYQETQYF.

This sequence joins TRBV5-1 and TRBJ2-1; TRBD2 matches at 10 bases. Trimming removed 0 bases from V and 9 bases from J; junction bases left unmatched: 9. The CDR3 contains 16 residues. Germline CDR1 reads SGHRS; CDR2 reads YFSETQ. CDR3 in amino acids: CASSLAPSGSGGEQFF. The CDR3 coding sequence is TGCGCCAGCAGCTTGGCTCCTAGCGGGAGTGGAGGTGAGCAGTTCTTC. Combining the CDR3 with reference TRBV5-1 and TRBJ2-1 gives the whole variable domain KAGVTQTPRYLIKTRGQQVTLSCSPISGHRSVSWYQQTPGQGLQFLFEYFSETQRNKGNFPGRFSGRQFSNSRSEMNVSTLELGDSALYLCASSLAPSGSGGEQFFGPGTRLTVL.

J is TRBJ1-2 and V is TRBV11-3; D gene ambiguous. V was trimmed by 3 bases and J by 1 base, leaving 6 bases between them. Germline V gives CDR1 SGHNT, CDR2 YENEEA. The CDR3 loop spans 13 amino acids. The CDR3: CASSFPNNYGYTF. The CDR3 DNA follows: TGTGCCAGCAGCTTCCCTAATAACTATGGCTACACCTTC.

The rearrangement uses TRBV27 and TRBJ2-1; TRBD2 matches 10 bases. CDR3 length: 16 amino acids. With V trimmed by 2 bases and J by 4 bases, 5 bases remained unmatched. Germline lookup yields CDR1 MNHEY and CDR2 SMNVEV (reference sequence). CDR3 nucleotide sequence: TGTGCCAGCAGTTTAGGTAGCGGGAGGCTGTACAATGAGCAGTTCTTC. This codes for CASSLGSGRLYNEQFF.

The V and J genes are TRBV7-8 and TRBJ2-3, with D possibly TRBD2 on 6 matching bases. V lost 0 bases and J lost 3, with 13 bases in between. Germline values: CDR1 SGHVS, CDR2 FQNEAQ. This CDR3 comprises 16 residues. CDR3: CASSLASAGLTDTQYF. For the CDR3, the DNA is TGTGCCAGCAGCTTAGCTTCGGCGGGGCTAACAGATACGCAGTATTTT.

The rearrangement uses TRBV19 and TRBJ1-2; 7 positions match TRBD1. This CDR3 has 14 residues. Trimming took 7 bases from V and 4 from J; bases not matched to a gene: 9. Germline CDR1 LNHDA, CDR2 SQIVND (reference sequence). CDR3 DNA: TGTGCCAGTACCTCGGACAGGAGGGTCTATGGCTACACCTTC. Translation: CASTSDRRVYGYTF.

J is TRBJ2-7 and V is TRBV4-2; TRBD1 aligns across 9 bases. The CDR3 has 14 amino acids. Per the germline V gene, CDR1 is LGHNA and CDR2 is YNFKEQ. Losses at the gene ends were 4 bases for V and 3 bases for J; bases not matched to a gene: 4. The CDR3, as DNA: TGTGCCAGCAGCCCCGGGACAGGGAGCTACGAGCAGTACTTC. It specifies CASSPGTGSYEQYF.